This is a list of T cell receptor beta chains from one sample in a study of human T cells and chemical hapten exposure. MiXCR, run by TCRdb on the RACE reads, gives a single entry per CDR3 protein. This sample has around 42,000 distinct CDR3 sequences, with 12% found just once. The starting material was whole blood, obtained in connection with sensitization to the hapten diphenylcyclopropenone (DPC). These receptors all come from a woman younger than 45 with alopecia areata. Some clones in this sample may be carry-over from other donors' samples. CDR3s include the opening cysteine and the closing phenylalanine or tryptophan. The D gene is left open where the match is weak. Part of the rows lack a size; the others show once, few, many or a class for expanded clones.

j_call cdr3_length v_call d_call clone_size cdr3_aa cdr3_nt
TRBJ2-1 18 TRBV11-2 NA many CASSLVHPTRGAYNEQFF TGTGCCAGCAGCTTAGTCCATCCTACCAGGGGTGCCTACAATGAGCAGTTCTTC
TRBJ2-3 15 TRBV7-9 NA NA CASSPVGGSTDTQYF TGTGCCAGCAGCCCTGTGGGGGGTAGCACAGATACGCAGTATTTT
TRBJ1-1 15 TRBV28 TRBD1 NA CASSSTGTANTEAFF TGTGCCAGCAGTTCGACCGGGACAGCTAACACTGAAGCTTTCTTT
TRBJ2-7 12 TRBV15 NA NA CATSRVRGEQYF TGTGCCACCAGCAGAGTAAGGGGCGAGCAGTACTTC
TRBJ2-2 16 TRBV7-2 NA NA CASSFRDPRIGGELFF TGTGCCAGCAGCTTCCGGGACCCGCGGATCGGCGGGGAGCTGTTTTTT
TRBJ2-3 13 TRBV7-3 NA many CASSLGALRTQYF TGTGCCAGCAGCTTAGGGGCATTGAGGACGCAGTATTTT
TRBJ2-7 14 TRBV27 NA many CASSPERGPYEQYF TGTGCCAGCAGTCCCGAACGGGGACCCTACGAGCAGTACTTC
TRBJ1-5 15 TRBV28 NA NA CASSLTSGLNQPQHF TGTGCCAGCAGTTTGACTTCGGGTTTGAATCAGCCCCAGCATTTT
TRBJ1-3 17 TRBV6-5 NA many CASSYSSHEGTGNTIYF TGTGCCAGCAGTTACTCGAGTCATGAAGGGACTGGAAACACCATATATTTT
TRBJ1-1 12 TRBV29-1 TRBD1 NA CSVGYTGDEAFF TGCAGCGTGGGATATACAGGGGATGAAGCTTTCTTT
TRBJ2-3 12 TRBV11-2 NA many CASSSALLTQYF TGTGCCAGCAGCTCCGCCCTGCTTACGCAGTATTTT
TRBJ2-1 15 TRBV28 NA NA CASSLSHRGAREQFF TGTGCCAGCAGTTTATCCCATCGGGGGGCGCGCGAGCAGTTCTTC
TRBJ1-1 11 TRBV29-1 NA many CSVQQNTEAFF TGCAGCGTTCAGCAGAACACTGAAGCTTTCTTT
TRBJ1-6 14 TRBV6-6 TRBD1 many CASSKGQYNSPLHF TGTGCCAGCAGTAAGGGACAGTATAATTCACCCCTCCACTTT
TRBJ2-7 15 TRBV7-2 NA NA CASSPAPRGWGEQYF TGTGCCAGCAGCCCAGCCCCGCGGGGATGGGGCGAGCAGTACTTC
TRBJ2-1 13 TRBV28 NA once CASRPVLSNEQFF TGTGCCTCCCGGCCGGTTCTCTCCAATGAGCAGTTCTTC
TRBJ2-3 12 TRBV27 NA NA CASSGPTDTQYF TGTGCCAGCAGTGGGCCGACAGATACGCAGTATTTT
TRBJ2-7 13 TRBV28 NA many CASSLEESYEQYF TGTGCCAGCAGTTTAGAGGAGTCCTACGAGCAGTACTTC
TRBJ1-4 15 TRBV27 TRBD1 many CASRPRTGTNEKLFF TGTGCCAGCAGACCCCGGACAGGGACTAATGAAAAACTGTTTTTT
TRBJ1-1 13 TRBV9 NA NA CASSVETDTEAFF TGTGCCAGCAGCGTAGAAACTGATACTGAAGCTTTCTTT
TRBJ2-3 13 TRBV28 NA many CATDKRPSDTQYF TGTGCTACGGACAAGAGACCGTCAGATACGCAGTATTTT
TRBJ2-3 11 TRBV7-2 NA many CASSLTDTQYF TGTGCCAGCAGCTTAACAGATACGCAGTATTTT
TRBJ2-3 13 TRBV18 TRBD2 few CASSPSGKDTQYF TGTGCCAGCTCACCAAGCGGGAAAGATACGCAGTATTTT
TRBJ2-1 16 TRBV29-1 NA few CSVPSGLTVSYNEQFF TGCAGCGTCCCATCGGGGCTGACAGTCTCCTACAATGAGCAGTTCTTC
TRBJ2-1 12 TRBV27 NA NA CASSKFAHEQFF TGTGCCAGCAGTAAGTTTGCTCATGAGCAGTTCTTC
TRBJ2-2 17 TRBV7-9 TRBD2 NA CASSFPSGRANTGELFF TGTGCCAGCAGCTTCCCTAGCGGGAGGGCGAACACCGGGGAGCTGTTTTTT
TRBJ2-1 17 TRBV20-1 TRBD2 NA CSARLITRTSGSHEQFF TGCAGTGCCAGGCTAATCACGAGGACTAGCGGGAGCCATGAGCAGTTCTTC
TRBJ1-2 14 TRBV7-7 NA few CASSLANGSLGYTF TGTGCCAGCAGCTTAGCGAACGGGAGTTTAGGCTACACCTTC
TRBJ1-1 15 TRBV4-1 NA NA CASSRKTGSGTEAFF TGCGCCAGCAGCAGAAAGACAGGTAGTGGCACTGAAGCTTTCTTT
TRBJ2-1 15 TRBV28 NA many CASSFRSDPNNEQFF TGTGCCAGCAGTTTCAGGAGTGATCCTAACAATGAGCAGTTCTTC
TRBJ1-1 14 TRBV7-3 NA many CASSLTGGNTEAFF TGTGCCAGCAGCTTAACAGGGGGAAACACTGAAGCTTTCTTT
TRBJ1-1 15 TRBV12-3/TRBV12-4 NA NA CASSFPGARGTEAFF TGTGCCAGCAGTTTTCCGGGGGCGAGGGGTACTGAAGCTTTCTTT
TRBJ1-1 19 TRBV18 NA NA CASSPPVRFVTGGDTEAFF TGTGCCAGCTCACCACCCGTCAGGTTCGTCACAGGCGGGGACACTGAAGCTTTCTTT
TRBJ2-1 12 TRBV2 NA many CASSDASGLKFF TGTGCCAGCAGTGACGCCAGTGGATTGAAATTCTTC
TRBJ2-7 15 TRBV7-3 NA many CASSPAGAGAYEQYF TGTGCCAGCAGCCCCGCGGGGGCGGGAGCGTACGAGCAGTACTTC
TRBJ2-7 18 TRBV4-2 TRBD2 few CASSQEGASGRTVYEQYF TGTGCCAGCAGCCAAGAGGGGGCTAGCGGGAGAACTGTGTACGAGCAGTACTTC
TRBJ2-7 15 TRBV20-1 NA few CSARLGTDSFYEQYF TGCAGTGCCAGGCTGGGGACCGACTCCTTCTACGAGCAGTACTTC
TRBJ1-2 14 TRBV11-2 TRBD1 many CASSSMGTVYGYTF TGTGCCAGCAGCTCAATGGGGACAGTCTATGGCTACACCTTC
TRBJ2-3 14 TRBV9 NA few CASSQTLTEDTQYF TGTGCCAGCAGCCAAACTCTGACAGAAGATACGCAGTATTTT
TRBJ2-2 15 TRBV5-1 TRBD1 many CASSVRTGGVGELFF TGCGCCAGCAGCGTTCGGACAGGGGGCGTCGGGGAGCTGTTTTTT
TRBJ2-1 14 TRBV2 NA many CASNAASSYNEQFF TGTGCCAGCAACGCGGCGAGCTCCTACAATGAGCAGTTCTTC
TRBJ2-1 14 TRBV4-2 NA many CASRDGGWTDEQFF TGTGCCAGCAGGGATGGGGGGTGGACGGATGAGCAGTTCTTC
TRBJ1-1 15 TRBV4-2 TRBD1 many CASSQLKTGSTEAFF TGTGCCAGCAGCCAACTAAAGACAGGGTCCACTGAAGCTTTCTTT